This T cell receptor beta chain was retrieved from a study of blood T cell repertoires in COVID-19. Using immunoSEQ multiplex PCR, the repertoire was profiled, and TCRdb retains in-frame clones only, with some absent. The data hold about 300,000 clones, with approximately 86% observed a single time. The CDR3 has 15 amino acids. Germline CDR1 is LNHDA and CDR2 is SQIVND (reference sequence). V lost 7 bases to trimming and J lost 1 base; unmatched junction nucleotides: 6. The receptor was isolated from a man aged 70-80 years with acute or convalescent COVID-19. This rearrangement joins TRBV19 to TRBJ1-5, with 8 bases identical to TRBD1. The sample comprised peripheral blood. CDR3 protein: CASTPDRGSNQPQHF. The CDR3 DNA reads as TGTGCCAGTACCCCCGACAGGGGAAGCAATCAGCCCCAGCATTTT.